This entry features one T cell receptor (beta chain) sequence. Its antigen is still unknown. This record comes from a study of T-cell memory formation after mild COVID-19. Study overall: TCR clusters mostly belonged to single donors. Study observations and caveats: CM and EM subsets held most contracting CD4+ clones; EMRA held CD8+ ones. Pre-infection memory held some responding clones, suggesting pre-existing cross-reactive T cells responded.

Germline V lookup: CDR1 SEHNR, CDR2 FQNEAQ (reference sequence). The CDR3 consists of 14 residues. V was cut by 2 bases and J by 5 bases, with 10 bases left in between. TCR alpha and TCR beta cDNA libraries carrying sample barcodes and UMIs were produced by 5'RACE using constant-segment primers. MiXCR was run by TCRdb on the 5' RACE reads, yielding one entry per CDR3 protein. Of about 450,000 distinct CDR3 sequences in the sample, 20% to 30% were seen once. The rearrangement links TRBV7-9 to TRBJ2-1, with D hard to call. This receptor was taken from an adult woman who had mild COVID-19 (a few samples of this study predate the infection). Cell type and time point are not known. Specimen: PBMCs or a T cell subset sorted from them (not recorded which). The CDR3 protein is CASSLTQINNEQFF. The CDR3 DNA sequence: TGTGCCAGCAGCTTAACCCAGATCAACAATGAGCAGTTCTTC.